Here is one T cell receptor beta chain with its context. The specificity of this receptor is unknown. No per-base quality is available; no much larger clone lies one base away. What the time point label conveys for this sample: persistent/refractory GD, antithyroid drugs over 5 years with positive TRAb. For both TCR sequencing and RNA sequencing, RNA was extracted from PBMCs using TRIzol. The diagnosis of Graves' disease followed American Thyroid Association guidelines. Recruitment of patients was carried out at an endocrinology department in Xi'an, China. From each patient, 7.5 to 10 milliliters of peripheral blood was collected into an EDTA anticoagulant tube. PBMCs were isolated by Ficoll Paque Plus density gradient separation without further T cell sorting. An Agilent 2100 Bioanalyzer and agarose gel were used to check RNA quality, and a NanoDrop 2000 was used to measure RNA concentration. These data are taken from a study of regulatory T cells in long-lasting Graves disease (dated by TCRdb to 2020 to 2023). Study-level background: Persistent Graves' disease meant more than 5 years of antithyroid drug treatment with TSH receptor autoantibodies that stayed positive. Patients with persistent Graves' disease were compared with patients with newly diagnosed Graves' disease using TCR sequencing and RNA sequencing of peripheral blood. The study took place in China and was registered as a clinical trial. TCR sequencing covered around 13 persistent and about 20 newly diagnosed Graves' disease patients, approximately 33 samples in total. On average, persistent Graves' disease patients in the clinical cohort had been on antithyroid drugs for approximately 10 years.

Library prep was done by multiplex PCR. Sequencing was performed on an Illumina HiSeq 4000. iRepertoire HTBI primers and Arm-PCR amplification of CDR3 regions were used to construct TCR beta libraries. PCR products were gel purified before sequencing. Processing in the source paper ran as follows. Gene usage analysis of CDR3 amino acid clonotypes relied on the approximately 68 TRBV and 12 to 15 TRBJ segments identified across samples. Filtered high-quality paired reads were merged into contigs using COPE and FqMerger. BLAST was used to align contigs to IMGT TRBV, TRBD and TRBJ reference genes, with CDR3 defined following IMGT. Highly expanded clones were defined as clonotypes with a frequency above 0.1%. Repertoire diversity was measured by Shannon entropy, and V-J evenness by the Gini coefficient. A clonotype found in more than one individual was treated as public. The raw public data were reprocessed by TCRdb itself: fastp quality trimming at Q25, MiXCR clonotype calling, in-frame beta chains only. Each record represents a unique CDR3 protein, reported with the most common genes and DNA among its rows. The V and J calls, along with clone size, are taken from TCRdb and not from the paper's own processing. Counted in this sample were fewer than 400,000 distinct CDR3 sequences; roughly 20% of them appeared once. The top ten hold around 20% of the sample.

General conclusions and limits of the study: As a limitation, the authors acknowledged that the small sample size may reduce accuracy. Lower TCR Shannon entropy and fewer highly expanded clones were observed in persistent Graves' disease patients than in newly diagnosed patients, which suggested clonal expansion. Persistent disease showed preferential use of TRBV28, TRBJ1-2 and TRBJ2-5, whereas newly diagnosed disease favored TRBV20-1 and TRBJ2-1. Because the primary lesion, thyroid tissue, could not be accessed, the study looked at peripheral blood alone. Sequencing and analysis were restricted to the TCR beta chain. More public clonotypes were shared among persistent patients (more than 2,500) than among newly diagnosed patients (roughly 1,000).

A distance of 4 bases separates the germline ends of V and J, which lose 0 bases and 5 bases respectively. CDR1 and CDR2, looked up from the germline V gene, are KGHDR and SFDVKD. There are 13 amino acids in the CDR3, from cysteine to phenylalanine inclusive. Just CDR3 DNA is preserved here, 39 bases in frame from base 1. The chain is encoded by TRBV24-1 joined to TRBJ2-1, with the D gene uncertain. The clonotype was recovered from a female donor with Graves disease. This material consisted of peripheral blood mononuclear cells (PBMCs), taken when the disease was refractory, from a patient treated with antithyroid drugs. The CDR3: CATSDLVHNEQFF. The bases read TGTGCCACCAGTGATTTGGTTCACAATGAGCAGTTCTTC.